This entry lists 12 T cell receptor beta chains sequenced from one sample in a study of CD8 T cells in ankylosing spondylitis. TCRdb reprocessed the 5' RACE reads via MiXCR and lists one record per CDR3 protein. The sample holds 500,000 to 650,000 distinct CDR3 sequences, roughly 5.2% seen once. These TCRs are of unknown antigen specificity. Findings and caveats of the study: For ankylosing spondylitis blood, a TCR beta motif of roughly 8 highly homologous variants appeared characteristic.

The sequenced sample consisted of blood, either unsorted or a sorted T cell fraction (not recorded which). The receptors stem from a male donor with ankylosing spondylitis.

This clonotype occurred many times. The chain is built from TRBV28 and TRBJ2-5, with 10 bases fitting TRBD1. The CDR3 is made up of 13 amino acids. The V segment lost 7 bases and the J segment 9 bases; nucleotides outside the gene matches: 8. Germline V gene lookup returns CDR1 MDHEN and CDR2 SYDVKM. CDR3 sequence (DNA): TGTGCCAGCACCTCGGGACAGGGGAGGGCCCAGTACTTC. It is translated as CASTSGQGRAQYF.

Many counts were recorded for this clonotype. The chain has TRBV29-1 and TRBJ2-3; TRBD1 aligns across 8 bases. The trim removed 4 bases at V and 2 bases at J, leaving 2 bases unmatched. The germline gives CDR1 SQVTM, CDR2 ANQGSEA. There are 13 residues in the CDR3. This CDR3 is CSVAGQVTDTQYF. The CDR3 DNA follows: TGCAGCGTTGCGGGACAGGTCACAGATACGCAGTATTTT.

This clonotype was detected ten times or more. This chain uses TRBV11-2 with TRBJ2-5; D unclear. The germline CDR1 and CDR2 sequences are SGHAT and FQNNGV. CDR3 length: 12 residues. V was shortened by 0 bases and J by 6 bases, with 5 bases between the two germline ends. The CDR3 sequence: CASSLDRQTQYF. The CDR3 DNA is TGTGCCAGCAGCTTAGATCGCCAGACCCAGTACTTC.

The V and J genes are TRBV11-2 and TRBJ2-7, with TRBD2 as a possible D gene (6 bases). Trimming pared 5 bases from V and 11 bases from J, leaving 19 bases between. Germline-derived CDR1 and CDR2 are SGHAT and FQNNGV. The CDR3 spans 13 residues. CDR3 region: CASSLTGGPSEYF. The DNA of the CDR3 is TGTGCCAGCAGCCTGACCGGGGGTCCCTCCGAGTACTTC. The entire variable domain, with the rest obtained from reference TRBV11-2 and TRBJ2-7, is as follows: EAGVAQSPRYKIIEKRQSVAFWCNPISGHATLYWYQQILGQGPKLLIQFQNNGVVDDSQLPKDRFSAERLKGVDSTLKIQPAKLEDSAVYLCASSLTGGPSEYFGPGTRLTVT.

This clonotype was seen many times. V is TRBV6-1 and J is TRBJ2-1, with TRBD2 matching 8 bases. V trimming: 7 bases; J trimming: 10 bases; junction bases outside the gene matches: 9. This CDR3 has 13 residues. Looked up from germline, CDR1 is MNHNS and CDR2 is SASEGT. The CDR3 sequence: CASTGGALREQFF. The CDR3 DNA reads TGTGCCAGCACGGGGGGGGCCCTTCGGGAGCAGTTCTTC.

This clonotype has a count of ten or more. The gene calls are TRBV4-3 and TRBJ2-5, with 12 bases identical to TRBD2. Trimming took 4 bases from V and 4 from J; bases not matched to a gene: 13. Germline V CDR1 and CDR2: LGHNA, YSLEER. The CDR3 contains 18 residues. CDR3 coding DNA: TGCGCCAGCAGCCCTAGCGCTAGCGGGAGGGCCGTCAGAGAGACCCAGTACTTC. Amino acid sequence: CASSPSASGRAVRETQYF.

This clonotype was recorded at least ten times. CDR3 coding DNA: TGTGCCAGCAGTGAATATGGTTGGCGAACTAACTCAACAACGGGAAAGACCCAGTACTTC. Translation: CASSEYGWRTNSTTGKTQYF. The genes are TRBV25-1 and TRBJ2-5; D perhaps matches TRBD2 (5 bases). The V gene's germline CDR1 is MGHDK and CDR2 SYGVNS. There are 20 residues in the CDR3. The germline V and J ends were trimmed by 0 bases and 6 bases, with 29 bases remaining between them. Full variable domain (rest looked up from reference TRBV25-1 and TRBJ2-5): EADIYQTPRYLVIGTGKKITLECSQTMGHDKMYWYQQDPGMELHLIHYSYGVNSTEKGDLSSESTVSRIRTEHFPLTLESARPSHTSQYLCASSEYGWRTNSTTGKTQYFGPGTRLLVL.

This clonotype was found many times. This sequence joins TRBV5-1 and TRBJ1-4; tentatively, D is TRBD1 (5 bases). From germline, CDR1 is SGHRS and CDR2 YFSETQ. Trimming took 3 bases from V and 11 from J, leaving 11 bases between them. The CDR3 spans 12 residues. The CDR3 region is CASSSRDGKLFF. In nucleotides, the CDR3 is TGCGCCAGCAGCTCCAGGGACGGGAAACTGTTTTTT.

The V gene is TRBV3-1, the J gene TRBJ2-7; 7 nucleotides agree with TRBD1. This CDR3 has 16 amino acids. CDR1 is LGHDT and CDR2 is YNNKEL in the germline V gene (reference sequence). V gave up 1 base and J gave up 3 bases; unmatched junction bases: 9. CDR3 residues: CASSQGSPGQHYEQYF. CDR3 coding DNA: TGTGCCAGCAGCCAAGGCTCCCCGGGACAGCACTACGAGCAGTACTTC.

In regard to this clonotype: A clone one base away is much larger, so this may be a read error. The V and J genes are TRBV4-3 and TRBJ2-1; D is ambiguous. CDR1 is LGHNA, CDR2 YSLEER, per germline. The CDR3 is made up of 13 amino acids. V was shortened by 1 base and J by 8 bases, with 9 bases between the two germline ends. The CDR3 DNA sequence: TGCGCCAGCAGCCAAGTGACCTATTATGAGCAGTTCTTC. Protein sequence: CASSQVTYYEQFF.

This clonotype came up many times. This sequence joins TRBV4-1 and TRBJ2-7, with 11 nucleotides matching TRBD2. The germline V gene has CDR1 MGHRA and CDR2 YSYEKL. The CDR3 consists of 17 residues. The trim removed 3 bases at V and 0 bases at J, leaving 7 bases unmatched. CDR3 nucleotide sequence: TGCGCCAGCAGCCAGGACCTTCTAGCGGGAGGCTCCTACGAGCAGTACTTC. Encoded protein: CASSQDLLAGGSYEQYF.

This clonotype was found many times. The chain carries TRBV4-2 and TRBJ1-6; D gene ambiguous. Deletions cut 0 bases from V and 7 bases from J, with 4 bases between. CDR1 LGHNA and CDR2 YNFKEQ come from the germline V gene. The CDR3 spans 13 residues. The CDR3 sequence is CASSQDLNSPLHF. For the CDR3, the DNA is TGTGCCAGCAGCCAAGATCTAAATTCACCCCTCCACTTT.